This T cell receptor beta chain appears in the sequencing data of a study of cytomegalovirus exposure and HLA in healthy donors. With 60 Vbeta and 13 Jbeta primers, the PCR was carried out. Data came from immunoSEQ multiplex PCR; TCRdb stores just in-frame clones and leaves some out. The sample consists of 150,000 to 200,000 clones, 70% to 85% of them appearing once. Between the trimmed V and J ends, which lost 2 bases and 2 bases, there was a span of 14 bases. CDR3 length: 16 amino acids. Germline V gene data show CDR1 as MNHEY and CDR2 as SMNVEV (reference sequence). The sequencing input was PBMCs. The chain is built from TRBV27 and TRBJ2-3; maybe TRBD1 (6 bases). This receptor was taken from a boy between 2 and 10 years old in good health and CMV-seronegative. CDR3 region: CASSLRGWTNTDTQYF. For the CDR3, the DNA is TGTGCCAGCAGTTTAAGGGGGTGGACAAACACAGATACGCAGTATTTT.